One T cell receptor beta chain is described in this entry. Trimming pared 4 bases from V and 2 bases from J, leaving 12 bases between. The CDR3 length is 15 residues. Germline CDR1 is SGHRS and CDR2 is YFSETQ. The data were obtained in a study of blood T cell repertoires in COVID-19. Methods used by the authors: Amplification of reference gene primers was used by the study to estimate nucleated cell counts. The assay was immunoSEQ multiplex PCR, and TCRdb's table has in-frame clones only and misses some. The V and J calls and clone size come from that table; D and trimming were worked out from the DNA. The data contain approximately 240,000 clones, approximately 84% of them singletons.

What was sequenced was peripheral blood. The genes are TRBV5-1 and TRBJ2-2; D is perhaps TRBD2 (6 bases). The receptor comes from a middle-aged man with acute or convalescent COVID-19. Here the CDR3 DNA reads TGCGCCAGCAGCGAGTGGGGACTTAACACCGGGGAGCTGTTTTTT. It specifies CASSEWGLNTGELFF.